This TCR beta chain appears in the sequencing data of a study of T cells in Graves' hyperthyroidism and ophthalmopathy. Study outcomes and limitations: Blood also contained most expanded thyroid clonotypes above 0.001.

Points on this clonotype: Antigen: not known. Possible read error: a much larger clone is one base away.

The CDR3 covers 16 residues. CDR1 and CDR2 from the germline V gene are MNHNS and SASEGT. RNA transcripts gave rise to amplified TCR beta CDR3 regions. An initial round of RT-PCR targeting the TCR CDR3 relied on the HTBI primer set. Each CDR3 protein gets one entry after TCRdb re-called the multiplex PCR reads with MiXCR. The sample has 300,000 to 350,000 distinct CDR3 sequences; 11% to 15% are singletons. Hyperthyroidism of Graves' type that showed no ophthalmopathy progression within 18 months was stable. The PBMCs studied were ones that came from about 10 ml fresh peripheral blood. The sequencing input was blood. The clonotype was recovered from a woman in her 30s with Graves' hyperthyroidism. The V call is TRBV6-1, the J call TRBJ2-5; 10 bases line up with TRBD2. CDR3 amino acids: CTSRMYSGRPQETQYF. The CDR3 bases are TGTACCAGCAGGATGTATAGCGGGAGGCCCCAAGAGACCCAGTACTTC.